One sample yielded the 28 T cell receptor beta chains listed below, sequenced in a study of technical replicates of blood from several donors. Sequencing used immunoSEQ multiplex PCR; TCRdb keeps in-frame clones, though not all of them. There are 80,000 to 85,000 clones in the sample; about 91% occur only once, and 0.35% to 0.5% lies in the top ten. The sequencing input was T cells isolated from PBMCs. Source of these receptors: a human donor in good health.

The rearrangement joins TRBV7-6 to TRBJ2-2; TRBD2 agrees at 11 bases. This CDR3 has 17 amino acids. The J segment lost 7 bases and the V segment lost 4 bases, leaving 11 bases of the junction unmatched. Germline V gene lookup returns CDR1 SGHVS and CDR2 FNYEAQ. The CDR3 DNA follows: TGTGCCAGCAGCTCGAACTTACTAGCGGGAGAGGTCGGGGAGCTGTTTTTT. Protein sequence: CASSSNLLAGEVGELFF.

This chain links TRBV11-3 with TRBJ1-1; a weak D match, TRBD1 (6 bases). Trimming took 3 bases from V and 4 from J, leaving 12 bases between them. Germline CDR1 and CDR2: SGHNT and YENEEA. CDR3 size: 14 residues. The CDR3 DNA follows: TGTGCCAGCAGCTTGGGGGCCTCGAGCACTGAAGCTTTCTTT. Its translation is CASSLGASSTEAFF.

V usage is TRBV7-2 and J usage is TRBJ1-5, with 7 bases fitting TRBD1. This CDR3 contains 16 residues. Germline V lookup: CDR1 SGHTA, CDR2 FQGNSA. V lost 2 bases to trimming and J lost 6 bases; unmatched junction nucleotides: 10. CDR3 amino acids: CASSLNGGDSSQPQHF. CDR3 nucleotide sequence: TGTGCCAGCAGCTTAAACGGCGGGGACAGTAGTCAGCCCCAGCATTTT.

The V gene is TRBV4-2, the J gene TRBJ2-1; 13 nucleotides align to TRBD2. This CDR3 comprises 19 residues. V shed 1 base and J 4 bases; nucleotides not matched to a gene: 10. Germline assignment: CDR1 LGHNA and CDR2 YNFKEQ. CDR3: CASSQGSLLAGGPYNEQFF. The CDR3 DNA follows: TGTGCCAGCAGCCAAGGTTCACTACTAGCGGGAGGGCCATACAATGAGCAGTTCTTC.

This chain connects TRBV9 to TRBJ2-5; 8 positions match TRBD1. This CDR3 is 14 amino acids long. Germline lookup yields CDR1 SGDLS and CDR2 YYNGEE. V lost 3 bases, J lost 3 bases, and 4 bases stayed unmatched. CDR3 sequence: CASSASGGEETQYF. CDR3 DNA sequence: TGTGCCAGCAGCGCGTCAGGGGGCGAAGAGACCCAGTACTTC. The full variable domain, with the rest looked up from reference TRBV9 and TRBJ2-5, is DSGVTQTPKHLITATGQRVTLRCSPRSGDLSVYWYQQSLDQGLQFLIQYYNGEERAKGNILERFSAQQFPDLHSELNLSSLELGDSALYFCASSASGGEETQYFGPGTRLLVL.

This clone has just a few counts. The chain carries TRBV4-1 and TRBJ2-7, with TRBD2 matching 8 bases. V lost 1 base to trimming and J lost 2 bases; unmatched junction nucleotides: 4. The CDR3 consists of 15 residues. Germline V gene sequence: CDR1 MGHRA, CDR2 YSYEKL. Here the CDR3 DNA reads TGCGCCAGCAGCCAAGGCCTAGCGGGCGCCTACGAGCAGTACTTC. Residues: CASSQGLAGAYEQYF.

As for this clone: Mismatch with germline at one junction end may stem from a read error. The chain links TRBV12-5 to TRBJ1-5, with 7 nucleotides matching TRBD1. Per the germline V gene, CDR1 is LGHNT and CDR2 is FRNRAP. The CDR3 sequence is 16 residues long. CDR3 nucleotides: TGTGCTAGTGGTTTGGCAGGGGGTGATAGCCATCAGCCCCAGCATTTT. Amino acids: CASGLAGGDSHQPQHF. Based on the CDR3 plus reference TRBV12-5 and TRBJ1-5, the full variable domain is DARVTQTPRHKVTEMGQEVTMRCQPILGHNTVFWYRQTMMQGLELLAYFRNRAPLDDSGMPKDRFSAEMPDATLATLKIQPSEPRDSAVYFCASGLAGGDSHQPQHFGDGTRLSIL.

The chain links TRBV5-1 to TRBJ2-7, with a tentative D call TRBD2 (6 bases). Germline V gene data show CDR1 as SGHRS and CDR2 as YFSETQ. V gave up 4 bases and J gave up 1 base, with 18 bases separating them. CDR3 length: 16 amino acids. CDR3 protein: CASSEGIAATSYEQYF. In DNA, the CDR3 is TGCGCCAGCAGCGAGGGAATAGCGGCTACTTCCTACGAGCAGTACTTC. The full variable domain, in which reference TRBV5-1 and TRBJ2-7 provide the parts outside the CDR3, is KAGVTQTPRYLIKTRGQQVTLSCSPISGHRSVSWYQQTPGQGLQFLFEYFSETQRNKGNFPGRFSGRQFSNSRSEMNVSTLELGDSALYLCASSEGIAATSYEQYFGPGTRLTVT.

The chain combines TRBV6-6 with TRBJ1-5; TRBD1 matches at 8 bases. The CDR3 consists of 15 residues. In germline, CDR1 is MNHNY, CDR2 SVGAGI (reference sequence). V shed 7 bases, J shed 4 bases, and the junction held 9 bases outside the gene matches. CDR3: CASKVPDRENQPQHF. CDR3 DNA: TGTGCCAGCAAGGTCCCGGACAGGGAAAATCAGCCCCAGCATTTT.

The chain recombines TRBV27 with TRBJ2-7, with D unclear. V shed 3 bases and J shed 0 bases, with 6 bases lying between them. Germline values: CDR1 MNHEY, CDR2 SMNVEV (reference sequence). There are 13 residues in the CDR3. This CDR3 reads CASSFFGSYEQYF. CDR3 DNA sequence: TGTGCCAGCAGTTTCTTCGGCTCCTACGAGCAGTACTTC.

CDR3 residues: CASSYYSTEAFF. CDR3 nucleotide sequence: TGTGCCAGCAGCTATTACAGTACTGAAGCTTTCTTT. The chain employs TRBV9 and TRBJ1-1; no clear D. The CDR3 loop spans 12 amino acids. V was trimmed by 4 bases and J by 5 bases, leaving 9 bases between them. CDR1 is SGDLS and CDR2 is YYNGEE in the germline V gene.

The gene calls are TRBV5-6 and TRBJ2-3, with TRBD1 matching over 8 bases. CDR1 is SGHDT and CDR2 is YYEEEE in the germline V gene. The junction had 10 bases not matched to a gene; V was cut back by 4 bases and J by 0 bases. The CDR3 runs 17 residues. The CDR3: CASSLLVDRDSTDTQYF. Here the CDR3 DNA reads TGTGCCAGCAGCCTATTGGTGGACAGGGACAGCACAGATACGCAGTATTTT.

CDR3: CASSPDFLTSGLSTYEQYF. CDR3 bases: TGTGCCAGCAGTCCCGACTTTTTGACTAGCGGTCTATCTACCTACGAGCAGTACTTC. The chain has TRBV27 and TRBJ2-7; the match to TRBD2 covers 9 bases. Germline V gives CDR1 MNHEY, CDR2 SMNVEV (reference sequence). Trimming at V came to 5 bases and at J to 2 bases, leaving 19 bases not matched to a gene. This CDR3 has 19 residues.

This chain joins TRBV5-1 and TRBJ2-5; 7 nucleotides line up with TRBD1. CDR3 length: 12 amino acids. The ends lost 3 bases at V and 6 bases at J; junction bases unmatched: 2. Germline values: CDR1 SGHRS, CDR2 YFSETQ. The chain's CDR3 is CASSSGGKTQYF. CDR3 in DNA: TGCGCCAGCAGCTCAGGGGGAAAGACCCAGTACTTC.

The chain joins TRBV30 to TRBJ1-5; D unresolved. Trimming shortened V by 3 bases and J by 6 bases, and 12 bases separated the two germline ends. The CDR3 consists of 13 residues. Per germline, CDR1 GTSNPN and CDR2 SVGIG (reference sequence). The CDR3 DNA sequence: TGTGCCTGGAGCCAGGACTCGGGTCAGCCCCAGCATTTT. This sequence encodes CAWSQDSGQPQHF.

V is TRBV2 and J is TRBJ2-2; possible D gene TRBD1, 6 bases. Germline values: CDR1 SNHLY, CDR2 FYNNEI. There are 13 residues in the CDR3. Trimming cost V 10 bases and J 6 bases, with 15 bases left between them. CDR3 region: CATIRGTAGELFF. In DNA, the CDR3 is TGTGCCACCATAAGGGGGACCGCCGGGGAGCTGTTTTTT.

The V call is TRBV5-6, the J call TRBJ1-1; no firm D call. CDR1 is SGHDT and CDR2 is YYEEEE in the germline V gene. This CDR3 comprises 17 residues. V was shortened by 1 base and J by 4 bases, with 20 bases between the two germline ends. CDR3 DNA sequence: TGTGCCAGCAGCTTGCGGTCTGAATCCCCGCAACGCACTGAAGCTTTCTTT. Its translation is CASSLRSESPQRTEAFF.

The chain carries TRBV29-1 and TRBJ1-5, with D maybe TRBD1 (5 bases). The ends were cut back, 0 bases at V and 13 bases at J, with 10 bases in the middle. The CDR3 contains 11 residues. Germline CDR1 SQVTM, CDR2 ANQGSEA. In DNA, the CDR3 is TGCAGCGTTGAAGATCTCCAGGGACAGCATTTT. It codes for CSVEDLQGQHF.

CDR3 loop: CASSQEGTLTYEQYF. The CDR3, as DNA: TGCGCCAGCAGCCAAGAGGGGACACTGACTTACGAGCAGTACTTC. The chain has TRBV4-3 and TRBJ2-7, with a weak D call TRBD1 (6 bases). The germline V gene has CDR1 LGHNA and CDR2 YSLEER. Deletions cut 0 bases from V and 4 bases from J, with 13 bases between. The CDR3 is 15 amino acids.

The V gene is TRBV6-7, the J gene TRBJ2-3, with 13 bases aligning to TRBD2. TRBV6-7 is marked as an open reading frame, function uncertain. The CDR3 consists of 19 residues. The junction had 11 bases not matched to a gene; V was cut back by 5 bases and J by 0 bases. The CDR3 is CASSARTSGRISSTDTQYF. In DNA form, the CDR3 reads TGTGCCAGCAGTGCCAGGACTAGCGGGAGAATTTCAAGCACAGATACGCAGTATTTT.

The rearrangement joins TRBV4-1 to TRBJ2-1, with unresolved D. Per germline, CDR1 MGHRA and CDR2 YSYEKL. The CDR3 runs 15 residues. The V end was cut by 3 bases, the J end by 3 bases, with 12 bases between. CDR3 in amino acids: CASSHRSNDYNEQFF. CDR3 nucleotide sequence: TGCGCCAGCAGCCATAGAAGCAACGACTACAATGAGCAGTTCTTC.

This chain links TRBV7-2 with TRBJ1-1; D gene uncertain. In germline, CDR1 is SGHTA, CDR2 FQGNSA. The CDR3 has 13 amino acids. Between the trimmed V and J ends, which lost 3 bases and 4 bases, there was a span of 9 bases. The CDR3, as DNA: TGTGCCAGCAGCTTGGGAGTGAGCACTGAAGCTTTCTTT. Residues: CASSLGVSTEAFF.

This clone appeared a few times. This chain connects TRBV5-4 to TRBJ1-1; D is ambiguous. Trimming removed 1 base at V and 4 bases at J, with 11 bases between. CDR1 and CDR2 (germline): SGHNT, YYREEE (reference sequence). The CDR3 has 14 amino acids. The chain's CDR3 is CASSLIGFGTEAFF. The CDR3 DNA reads TGTGCCAGCAGCTTGATCGGGTTTGGCACTGAAGCTTTCTTT.

The chain links TRBV11-3 to TRBJ2-7, with 11 nucleotides matching TRBD1. The CDR3 loop spans 15 amino acids. From germline, CDR1 is SGHNT and CDR2 YENEEA. Trimming cost V 2 bases and J 3 bases; bases outside gene matches: 3. The CDR3 DNA reads TGTGCCAGCAGCTTAAGGACAGGGGGCCTCTACGAGCAGTACTTC. It translates to CASSLRTGGLYEQYF.

The J gene is TRBJ1-2, the V gene TRBV4-3; TRBD1 aligns across 7 bases. The CDR3 is 14 amino acids. Germline V gene data show CDR1 as LGHNA and CDR2 as YSLEER. The V and J ends lost 2 bases and 5 bases, in that order; junction bases with no gene match: 5. CDR3 coding DNA: TGCGCCAGCAGCCAAACAGGGGCCGGGTATGGCTACACCTTC. Translated, it gives CASSQTGAGYGYTF.

The V gene is TRBV5-1, the J gene TRBJ1-2; D remains ambiguous. The length of the CDR3 is 15 residues. V lost 7 bases, J lost 3 bases, and 19 bases lay in between. The germline CDR1 and CDR2 sequences are SGHRS and YFSETQ. The CDR3 spells CASWSGMGSYYGYTF. CDR3 coding DNA: TGCGCCAGCTGGTCGGGGATGGGGTCCTACTATGGCTACACCTTC.

The chain carries TRBV28 and TRBJ2-7, with a weak D call TRBD2 (5 bases). Looked up from germline, CDR1 is MDHEN and CDR2 is SYDVKM. This CDR3 region has 14 residues. Trimming left V 5 bases short and J 1 base short, with 12 bases between. As DNA, the CDR3 is TGTGCCAGCAGTCTCTATGGACTTTCCTACGAGCAGTACTTC. As protein: CASSLYGLSYEQYF.

The V and J genes are TRBV4-3 and TRBJ2-7; D remains ambiguous. Trimming shortened V by 2 bases and J by 3 bases, and 8 bases separated the two germline ends. Germline CDR1 reads LGHNA; CDR2 reads YSLEER. The CDR3 loop spans 13 amino acids. CDR3 sequence reads: CASSQIRFYEQYF. The CDR3 DNA follows: TGCGCCAGCAGCCAAATCCGGTTCTACGAGCAGTACTTC.